This T cell receptor beta chain was identified during a study of technical replicates of blood from a handful of donors. The table came from immunoSEQ multiplex PCR; TCRdb's copy has only in-frame clones and leaves some out. Of tens of thousands of clones listed, roughly 86% were seen once; the top ten hold roughly 5.3%. The CDR3 has 13 residues. Trimming stripped 0 bases from V and 6 bases from J, with 10 bases between. CDR1 and CDR2 (germline): SGHRS, YFSETQ. The gene calls are TRBV5-1 and TRBJ2-7; no definite D call. The sample comprised PBMCs. The TCR was taken from a human donor in good health. Some clones in this sample may be carry-over from other donors' samples. CDR3 residues: CASSLGLEGEQYF. The CDR3 bases are TGCGCCAGCAGCTTGGGCCTAGAAGGCGAGCAGTACTTC.